This T cell receptor (beta chain) was identified in a study of blood T cells in healthy people across ages (dated by TCRdb to between 2015 and 2017). Background for the entire study: Template switching captured roughly one uniquely barcoded TCR beta cDNA molecule per two T cells in model experiments. For two donors (one aged 18 to 30 and one aged 80 or older), the study analyzed two additional independent replicas of 1 million unique cDNA reads from the same blood draw. The donors were split into four age groups: young (average approximately 16 years), middle-aged (nearly 40), aged (over 55) and long-lived (more than 80). Age-related changes in TCR beta repertoire diversity were measured in the study by deep sequencing normalized with unique cDNA molecular identifiers. Donors of different ages were randomly distributed across sequencing lanes to avoid experimental bias. Here is what the overall study found, with its caveats: Because profiling used bulk unsorted PBMCs, naive and antigen-experienced compartments could not be compared conclusively. The CMV infection status of donors was not known, potentially confounding age-related changes in expanded clonotypes. Total diversity estimates from one million sequenced T cells were considered lower bounds and underestimates. As age increased, observed TCR beta diversity per million T cells dropped in a roughly linear way, and a significant reduction was already evident by age roughly 40. The percentage of naive T cells measured by flow cytometry correlated strongly with observed TCR beta diversity. The long-lived group showed more naive CD4+ T cells, fewer expanded clones and increased TCR diversity than the aged group, suggesting age selection.

Trimming removed 5 bases from V and 0 bases from J, leaving 16 bases between the germline ends. From a lookup of the germline V gene (reference sequence), CDR1 and CDR2 are DFQATT and SNEGSKA. The CDR3 goes from the cysteine to the phenylalanine over 15 residues. Only CDR3 DNA remains: 45 bases, in frame from the first base. Systemically healthy Caucasian individuals from Russia, roughly 40 in total and aged about 6 to 95 years, were included as donors. Ten milliliters of peripheral blood were drawn from each donor into EDTA-treated Vacutainer tubes. PBMCs were isolated by Ficoll-Paque density-gradient centrifugation, with at least 7 million obtained per sample. Total RNA, at least 6 micrograms per sample, was extracted from PBMCs with Trizol reagent. For every donor, an aliquot of PBMCs went through flow cytometry to measure the percentages of naive CD45RAhigh/CD27high T cells. Library prep was done by 5' RACE. Sequencing was performed on an Illumina HiSeq 2500. A second PCR of about 6 to 11 cycles was performed with a sample-barcoded 5' primer and a J-beta primer mix. A unique molecular identifier was introduced onto each TCR beta cDNA molecule by a template-switch 5' adaptor carrying 12 random nucleotides. Each sample yielded at least 2.5 million CDR3-containing paired-end reads. The Mint cDNA synthesis kit, primed by a TRBC-specific oligonucleotide, was used to synthesize first-strand cDNA from all RNA. All cDNA was treated with uracil-DNA glycosylase and then went through a first 18-cycle PCR with the universal primers M1SS and BC2_uni_R. As for the original processing: Normalization of each sample was performed by random selection of 1 million high-quality reads, each carrying a distinct molecular identifier. Reads with shared molecular identifiers were discarded instead of being binned into consensus sequences. MiTCR, set to a Q25 quality threshold and the strictest error-elimination algorithm, was used for CDR3 identification, clonotype clustering and error correction. A nonparametric unseen species model with Euler transformation was used to estimate lower-bound total TCR beta diversity. TCRdb applied fastp at Q25 and MiXCR to the public reads, then kept only in-frame beta chains. CDR3 protein sequences are deduplicated, and each keeps its most common genes and DNA. TCRdb, not the original authors, processed these V and J calls. A total of about 680,000 distinct CDR3 sequences appear in this sample, around half of them only once. The ten top clones hold about 32% of the sample.

A note on this clonotype: Its binding antigen is unknown. Per-nucleotide qualities are absent, and no much larger clonotype sits a single base away.

Input material: blood. The source is a woman aged 55-69 years in good health. In this chain, TRBV20-1 is recombined with TRBJ1-2; perhaps TRBD1 is the D gene, with 5 bases matching. The CDR3 here reads CSARKDSPSNYGYTF. The nucleotide sequence reads as follows: TGCAGTGCTCGTAAAGACAGCCCGTCTAACTATGGCTACACCTTC.